Listed below are T cell receptor beta chains from one sample, sequenced in a study of early T cells in non-severe SARS-CoV-2 infection. TCRdb redid the calling of the 5' RACE reads with MiXCR, one entry per CDR3 protein. This table holds approximately 73,000 distinct CDR3 sequences, around 10% found once. The sample consisted of whole blood. All receptors come from an adult who was a healthcare worker with PCR-confirmed SARS-CoV-2 infection or an uninfected control (not recorded which). The CDR3 runs from the conserved cysteine through the conserved F or W. A D gene is named only where the DNA matches it firmly. Rows give clone size only sometimes, using once, few, many, or a class for an expanded clone.

j_gene	v_gene	d_gene	len	abundance	CDR3nt	CDR3aa
TRBJ1-5	TRBV12-3/TRBV12-4	NA	14	many	TGTGCCAGCAGTTTAGGGGCCATCAATCAGCCCCAGCATTTT	CASSLGAINQPQHF
TRBJ2-1	TRBV6-1	TRBD1	15	few	TGTGCCAGCACGAAACGGGACAGGGGCCACAATGAGCAGTTCTTC	CASTKRDRGHNEQFF
TRBJ1-5	TRBV2	NA	13	many	TGTGCCAGCAAATATTGGGGGGATCAGCCCCAGCATTTT	CASKYWGDQPQHF
TRBJ2-1	TRBV20-1	TRBD2	17	many	TGCAGTGCTGGCCCGGGACTAGCGGGGGGGCCTGGCAATGAGCAGTTCTTC	CSAGPGLAGGPGNEQFF
TRBJ2-1	TRBV7-6	TRBD2	15	many	TGTGCCAGCAGCTTTGGCGGGGGAATTTACAATGAGCAGTTCTTC	CASSFGGGIYNEQFF
TRBJ2-7	TRBV15	TRBD1	15	NA	TGTGCCACCAGCAGAGATCGGACAGGGGGCAGCGAGCAGTACTTC	CATSRDRTGGSEQYF
TRBJ2-1	TRBV3-1	NA	15	few	TGTGCCAGCAGCCAAGAGGAAGCTTCGCCGACTGAGCAGTTCTTC	CASSQEEASPTEQFF
TRBJ1-2	TRBV7-8	NA	14	many	TGTGCCAGCAGCCTCAGGACAAATATATATGGCTACACCTTC	CASSLRTNIYGYTF
TRBJ1-4	TRBV20-1	NA	12	NA	TGCAGTGCAGCGCGGGCTAATGAAAAACTGTTTTTT	CSAARANEKLFF
TRBJ2-3	TRBV5-4	NA	14	NA	TGTGCCAGCAGCTTAAACCCCGTTCCAGATACGCAGTATTTT	CASSLNPVPDTQYF
TRBJ2-3	TRBV11-3	TRBD1	14	few	TGTGCCAGCAGCCCAGGGGGCGCCGCAGATACGCAGTATTTT	CASSPGGAADTQYF
TRBJ2-1	TRBV20-1	TRBD1	15	NA	TGCAGTGCTTCCACCGGGACAGGGTCCTACAATGAGCAGTTCTTC	CSASTGTGSYNEQFF
TRBJ2-1	TRBV18	NA	12	many	TGTGCCAGCTCACCCGGTCGGGGGGAGCAGTTCTTC	CASSPGRGEQFF
TRBJ2-1	TRBV14	TRBD2	19	NA	TGTGCCAGCAGCCAAGATTTAGCGGGAGACCTGAAGAACTACAATGAGCAGTTCTTC	CASSQDLAGDLKNYNEQFF